The 21 T cell receptor beta chains reported below all come from one sample, sequenced in a study of T cell clonality in common variable immunodeficiency. Broader study findings: Fewer deletions and N-nucleotide insertions were reportedly seen in common variable immunodeficiency TCR beta sequences.

Sequencing was performed with immunoSEQ multiplex PCR; in TCRdb, only in-frame clones are kept and a portion is missing. This repertoire holds 25,000 or so clones, and none appear only once. These receptors have no identified antigens. The sequencing sample was made of peripheral blood mononuclear cells. Receptors originate from a human donor with common variable immunodeficiency.

As for this clone: The CDR3 end falls 3 residues outside the read, so it is completed with the germline J gene. The rearrangement uses TRBV7-8 and TRBJ1-4, with 7 nucleotides matching TRBD1. The V and J ends lost 5 bases and 5 bases, in that order; junction bases with no gene match: 5. The CDR3 sequence is 14 residues long. Germline CDR1 is SGHVS and CDR2 is FQNEAQ. CDR3 DNA, as far as it was read: TGTGCCAGCAGCCTGGGACAGTTAAATGAAAAA. Translating it yields CASSLGQLNEK. The full CDR3 reads CASSLGQLNEKLFF.

As to this clone: The missing CDR3 end, 3 residues past where the read stops, is filled in from the germline J gene. The V and J genes are TRBV7-8 and TRBJ2-5; the D is unclear. Trimming removed 6 bases at V and 5 bases at J, with 7 bases between. From germline, CDR1 is SGHVS and CDR2 FQNEAQ. The CDR3 is 11 residues long. Incomplete CDR3 DNA: TGTGCCAGCAGGGTTAGCGAGACC. This translates into CASRVSET. The CDR3 in full is CASRVSETQYF.

This clone was picked up a small number of times. Read data end 3 residues before the CDR3 end; the end is taken from the germline J gene. The chain has TRBV19 and TRBJ1-5, with a tentative D call TRBD1 (6 bases). Germline CDR1 is LNHDA and CDR2 is SQIVND (reference sequence). The ends were cut back, 4 bases at V and 4 bases at J, with 17 bases in the middle. The CDR3 sequence is 16 residues long. Partial CDR3 DNA: TGTGCCAGTAGTACAGACGGACAGATGAAAAATCAGCCC. This encodes CASSTDGQMKNQP. The entire CDR3 sequence reads CASSTDGQMKNQPQHF.

This clone was picked up many times. CDR3 residues: CASSQVGTGSYGYTF. The part of the CDR3 DNA that was read is TGTGCCAGCAGCCAAGTAGGGACAGGGAGCTATGGC. This rearrangement joins TRBV14 to TRBJ1-2; 9 nucleotides align to TRBD1. The DNA ends 3 residues before the CDR3 does, and the rest of the CDR3 is filled in from the germline J gene. CDR1 is SGHDN, CDR2 FVKESK, per germline. This CDR3 comprises 15 residues. Trimming at V came to 1 base and at J to 4 bases, leaving 4 bases not matched to a gene.

At least ten counts were recorded for this clone. The sequenced fragment ends 3 residues before the CDR3 boundary, so the rest is inferred from the germline J gene. The gene calls are TRBV5-6 and TRBJ2-5, with no clear D. Germline lookup yields CDR1 SGHDT and CDR2 YYEEEE. The CDR3 extends over 14 amino acids. V was trimmed by 0 bases and J by 0 bases, leaving 6 bases between them. The CDR3 region is CASSLDSNQETQYF. The DNA read from the CDR3 is TGTGCCAGCAGCTTGGATTCCAACCAAGAGACC.

This clone was found a few times. The read terminates 3 residues before the CDR3 end, so the remaining end is supplied by the germline J gene. The chain is built from TRBV11-2 and TRBJ2-1, with TRBD1 matching 8 bases. Trimming took 8 bases from V and 7 from J; bases not matched to a gene: 10. CDR1 is SGHAT and CDR2 is FQNNGV in the germline V gene. This CDR3 has 14 amino acids. CDR3 region: CASRGQGRGNEQFF. Partial CDR3 DNA: TGTGCCAGCCGAGGACAGGGTCGTGGGAATGAG.

This clone was counted a few times. Read coverage stops 3 residues before the CDR3 terminus; the germline J gene supplies the remainder. V gene TRBV19 combines with J gene TRBJ1-3; D call uncertain. Germline V lookup: CDR1 LNHDA, CDR2 SQIVND (reference sequence). The V end lost 10 bases, the J end lost 0 bases, and 16 bases lay between the germline ends. The CDR3 has 15 residues. The sequenced CDR3 bases are TGTGCCACCCGAGCGGGCACACTCTCTGGAAACACC. It codes for CATRAGTLSGNT. The CDR3 in its entirety is CATRAGTLSGNTIYF.

In this sample, this clone turned up a few times. The CDR3 region is CASSTFGQANYGYTF. The CDR3 bases that were read are TGTGCCAGTAGTACCTTCGGACAGGCTAACTATGGC. The chain recombines TRBV19 with TRBJ1-2; 7 bases line up with TRBD1. The read terminates 3 residues before the CDR3 end, so the remaining end is supplied by the germline J gene. V lost 4 bases, J lost 0 bases, and 5 bases stayed unmatched. The CDR3 extends over 15 amino acids. Looked up from germline, CDR1 is LNHDA and CDR2 is SQIVND (reference sequence).

Partial CDR3 DNA: TGTGCCAGCAGTGAAGCATCCGTTTCTGAGACC. This codes for CASSEASVSET. The entire CDR3 is CASSEASVSETQYF. This sequence joins TRBV2 and TRBJ2-5; D is unclear. From the germline J gene comes the end of the CDR3, since the read stops 3 residues before it. V lost 0 bases, J lost 5 bases, and 10 bases lay in between. CDR1 is SNHLY, CDR2 FYNNEI, per germline. The CDR3 sequence is 14 residues long.

This clone has a count of ten or more. The read ends 3 residues before the CDR3 terminus; that terminus is restored from the germline J gene. The gene calls are TRBV20-1 and TRBJ1-4; 9 nucleotides align to TRBD1. Germline V gives CDR1 DFQATT, CDR2 SNEGSKA (reference sequence). Trimming removed 3 bases from V and 0 bases from J; junction bases left unmatched: 8. CDR3 size: 17 residues. This chain's CDR3 is CSASPPTGGTTNEKLFF. CDR3 bases read: TGCAGTGCTAGCCCCCCGACAGGGGGGACAACTAATGAAAAA.

This clone was observed at least ten times. The observed sequence ends 3 residues before the CDR3 terminus, with the missing tail filled in from the germline J gene. V usage is TRBV30 and J usage is TRBJ1-2; a weak D match, TRBD1 (5 bases). Between the trimmed V and J ends, which lost 3 bases and 1 base, there was a span of 15 bases. CDR1 and CDR2 from the germline V gene are GTSNPN and SVGIG (reference sequence). The CDR3 sequence is 15 residues long. The CDR3: CAWRGGGTLNYGYTF. The CDR3 bases that were read are TGTGCCTGGAGGGGCGGAGGGACTCTTAACTATGGC. Supplemented by reference TRBV30 and TRBJ1-2, the full variable domain reads SQTIHQWPATLVQPVGSPLSLECTVEGTSNPNLYWYRQAAGRGLQLLFYSVGIGQISSEVPQNLSASRPQDRQFILSSKKLLLSDSGFYLCAWRGGGTLNYGYTFGSGTRLTVV.

The table lists this clone with a few counts. The read falls 3 residues short of the CDR3 end, and the missing part is taken from the germline J gene. The genes are TRBV7-6 and TRBJ1-1, with 7 bases that match TRBD1. J gave up 1 base and V 0 bases, and 8 bases lay outside the gene matches. From germline, CDR1 is SGHVS and CDR2 FNYEAQ. This CDR3 is built from 17 residues. Incomplete CDR3 DNA: TGTGCCAGCAGCTTAGCAAGGGACAGTGATTCGAACACTGAA. Translated, it gives CASSLARDSDSNTE. The entire CDR3 protein reads CASSLARDSDSNTEAFF.

This clone was seen many times. The read comes to an end 3 residues before the CDR3 does, leaving the germline J gene to fill in the end. The gene calls are TRBV10-3 and TRBJ1-5; TRBD1 might be the D (6 bases). This CDR3 has 14 amino acids. V shed 3 bases and J shed 5 bases, with 11 bases lying between them. Germline CDR1 is ENHRY and CDR2 is SYGVKD. The CDR3 bases that were read are TGTGCCATCAGTGACCCGGACAGAGATCAGCCC. Translated, it gives CAISDPDRDQP. The entire CDR3 reads CAISDPDRDQPQHF.

To note about this clone: The read ends 3 residues shy of where the CDR3 ends; the end is completed using the germline J gene. The chain joins TRBV2 to TRBJ2-7; a weak D match, TRBD1 (6 bases). The CDR3 has 12 amino acids. Germline CDR1 and CDR2: SNHLY and FYNNEI. V gave up 7 bases and J gave up 5 bases, with 12 bases separating them. CDR3 protein: CASKRTVHEQYF. The CDR3 bases that were read are TGTGCCAGCAAGAGGACAGTACACGAG.

This clone was counted only a few times. The sequenced fragment ends 3 residues before the CDR3 boundary, so the rest is inferred from the germline J gene. The V call is TRBV5-5, the J call TRBJ2-5, with D possibly matching TRBD2 (6 bases). Germline V gene lookup returns CDR1 SGHKS and CDR2 YYEKEE (reference sequence). The CDR3 runs 14 residues. V was shortened by 5 bases and J by 5 bases, with 16 bases between the two germline ends. The CDR3 sequence is CASRRTSMGETQYF. Partial CDR3 DNA: TGTGCCAGCAGACGTACTAGCATGGGGGAGACC.

This clone showed up just a few times. The CDR3 is cut off 3 residues early in the read; its end comes from the germline J gene. V is TRBV10-3 and J is TRBJ2-5; TRBD1 might be the D (5 bases). V lost 4 bases to trimming and J lost 5 bases, with 11 bases between them. CDR1 is ENHRY and CDR2 is SYGVKD in the germline V gene. This CDR3 comprises 13 residues. The sequenced part of the CDR3 DNA is TGTGCCATCAGTGGGCTAAAGGGGGAGACC. Its protein product is CAISGLKGET. The whole CDR3 reads CAISGLKGETQYF.

This clone is judged medium-sized. The read falls 3 residues short of the CDR3 end, and the missing part is taken from the germline J gene. This chain uses TRBV5-1 with TRBJ1-6; no reliable D call. V was shortened by 0 bases and J by 10 bases, with 8 bases between the two germline ends. Germline V CDR1 and CDR2: SGHRS, YFSETQ. The CDR3 is 13 residues long. The covered CDR3 bases are TGCGCCAGCAGCTTGGAAGAGGGCTCACCC. Protein: CASSLEEGSP. The whole CDR3 protein reads CASSLEEGSPLHF. The full variable domain, its missing parts supplied by reference TRBV5-1 and TRBJ1-6, is KAGVTQTPRYLIKTRGQQVTLSCSPISGHRSVSWYQQTPGQGLQFLFEYFSETQRNKGNFPGRFSGRQFSNSRSEMNVSTLELGDSALYLCASSLEEGSPLHFGNGTRLTVT.

Worth noting for this clone: Read data end 3 residues before the CDR3 end; the end is taken from the germline J gene. The gene calls are TRBV11-2 and TRBJ2-1; D is unresolved. The CDR3 length is 13 residues. V lost 9 bases and J 0 bases, leaving 9 bases between the germline ends. Looked up from germline, CDR1 is SGHAT and CDR2 is FQNNGV. CDR3: CASSRVSYNEQFF. CDR3 bases read: TGTGCCAGTTCCAGAGTCTCCTACAATGAG. The variable domain in full, with the rest retrieved from reference TRBV11-2 and TRBJ2-1, is EAGVAQSPRYKIIEKRQSVAFWCNPISGHATLYWYQQILGQGPKLLIQFQNNGVVDDSQLPKDRFSAERLKGVDSTLKIQPAKLEDSAVYLCASSRVSYNEQFFGPGTRLTVL.

A word on this clone: The read falls 3 residues short of the CDR3 end, and the missing part is taken from the germline J gene. The chain recombines TRBV30 with TRBJ1-4, with D uncertain. The ends were cut back, 0 bases at V and 5 bases at J, with 13 bases in the middle. The CDR3 contains 15 residues. Germline V lookup: CDR1 GTSNPN, CDR2 SVGIG (reference sequence). Incomplete CDR3 DNA: TGTGCCTGGAGTGTAACTTTTGAACAGAATGAAAAA. Translation gives CAWSVTFEQNEK. The entire CDR3 sequence reads CAWSVTFEQNEKLFF.

This clone was counted a few times. The CDR3 is cut off 3 residues early in the read; its end comes from the germline J gene. The V call is TRBV19, the J call TRBJ1-5; D may be TRBD1 (6 bases). CDR1 and CDR2 (germline): LNHDA, SQIVND (reference sequence). The CDR3 has 15 amino acids. V gave up 2 bases and J gave up 5 bases, with 13 bases separating them. The CDR3 bases that were read are TGTGCCAGTAGTATAAGGACAGCGAGGGATCAGCCC. This gives the protein CASSIRTARDQP. The entire CDR3 sequence reads CASSIRTARDQPQHF.

This clone was seen a handful of times. The CDR3 end falls 3 residues outside the read, so it is completed with the germline J gene. Other DNA variants within this sample encode the same CDR3. This chain connects TRBV30 to TRBJ1-6, with TRBD1 matching 9 bases. The germline V gene encodes CDR1 GTSNPN and CDR2 SVGIG (reference sequence). The CDR3 contains 16 residues. Unmatched junction bases numbered 13, after V lost 4 bases and J lost 9 bases. The sequenced CDR3 bases are TGTGCCTGGACGGCTTCCGGCCCGGACAGGGGTTCACCC. Translation gives CAWTASGPDRGSP. The CDR3, in full, reads CAWTASGPDRGSPLHF.